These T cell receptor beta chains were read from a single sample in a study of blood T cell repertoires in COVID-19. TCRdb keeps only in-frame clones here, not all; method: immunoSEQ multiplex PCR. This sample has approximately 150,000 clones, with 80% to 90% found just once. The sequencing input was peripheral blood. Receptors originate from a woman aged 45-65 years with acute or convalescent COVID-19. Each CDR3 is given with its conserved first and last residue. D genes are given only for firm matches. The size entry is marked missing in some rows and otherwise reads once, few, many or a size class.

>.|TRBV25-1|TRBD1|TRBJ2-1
TGTGCCAGCAGCCCTCTGGGGACAGGAGACAATGAGCAGTTCTTC
CASSPLGTGDNEQFF
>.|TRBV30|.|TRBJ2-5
TGTGCCTGGAGTGTAGGGCTAGCCCAAGAGACCCAGTACTTC
CAWSVGLAQETQYF
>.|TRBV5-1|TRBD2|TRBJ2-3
TGCGCCAGCAGCTCACGGACTAGCGGGAGGTGGACAGATACGCAGTATTTT
CASSSRTSGRWTDTQYF
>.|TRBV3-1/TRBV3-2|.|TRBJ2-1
TGTGCCAGCACCATGAACCCGGCGACTGGCAATGAGCAGTTCTTC
CASTMNPATGNEQFF
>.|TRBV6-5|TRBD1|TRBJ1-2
TGTGCCAGCAGTTACTCGACAGGGGGCGGCTATGGCTACACCTTC
CASSYSTGGGYGYTF
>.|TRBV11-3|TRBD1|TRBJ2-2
TGTGCCAGCAGCTCCGGGACAGGGGTCACCGGGGAGCTGTTTTTT
CASSSGTGVTGELFF
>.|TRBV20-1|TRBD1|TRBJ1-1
TGCAGTGCTAGTTTGGGGACAGGCTATACTGAAGCTTTCTTT
CSASLGTGYTEAFF
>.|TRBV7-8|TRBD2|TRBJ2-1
TGTGCCAGCAGCTCCCTAGCGGGGTCCTACAATGAGCAGTTCTTC
CASSSLAGSYNEQFF
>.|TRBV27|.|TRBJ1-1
TGTGCCAGCAAGGAGGGTGGCACTGAAGCTTTCTTT
CASKEGGTEAFF
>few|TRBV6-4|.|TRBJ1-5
TGTGCCAGCAGTGACTCGTGGGAGGGGACCCAGCATTTT
CASSDSWEGTQHF
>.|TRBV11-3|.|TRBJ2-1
TGTGCCAGCAGCCCTCCACAGGCTGACAATGAGCAGTTCTTC
CASSPPQADNEQFF
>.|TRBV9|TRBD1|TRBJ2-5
TGTGCCAGCAGCGTAGGGGCAGGGGGTGGACAAGAGACCCAGTACTTC
CASSVGAGGGQETQYF
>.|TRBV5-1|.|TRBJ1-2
TGCGCCAGCAGCTTTACAGGGTCCTGGTATGGCTACACCTTC
CASSFTGSWYGYTF
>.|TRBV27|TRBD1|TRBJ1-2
TGTGCCAGCTACTCCCTATCACGGGGACAGGTCCTAAACTATGGCTACACCTTC
CASYSLSRGQVLNYGYTF
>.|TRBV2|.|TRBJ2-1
TGTGCCAGCAGTGAAGGGCGGGCGCAGTTCTTC
CASSEGRAQFF
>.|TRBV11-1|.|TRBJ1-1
TGTGCCAGCAGCTTAAGCACCAACCATGAAGCTTTCTTT
CASSLSTNHEAFF
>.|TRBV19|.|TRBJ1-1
TGTGCCAGTAGTATTCCACAGGGGAACACTGAAGCTTTCTTT
CASSIPQGNTEAFF
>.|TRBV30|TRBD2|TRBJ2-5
TGTGCCTGGAGTGTAGTAGCGGGAGTACGGGAGACCCAGTACTTC
CAWSVVAGVRETQYF
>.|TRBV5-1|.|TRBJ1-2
TGCGCCAGCAGCCCCCAGGACAGTGGTTCCCGCTATGGCTACACCTTC
CASSPQDSGSRYGYTF
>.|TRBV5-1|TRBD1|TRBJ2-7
TGCGCCAGCAGCACCGGGACAGGGTTTGAAGAGCAGTACTTC
CASSTGTGFEEQYF
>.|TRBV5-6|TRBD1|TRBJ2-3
TGTGCCAGCAGCTTGGTGGACGGACAGGGCCCCACAGATACGCAGTATTTT
CASSLVDGQGPTDTQYF
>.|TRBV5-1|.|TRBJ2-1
TGCGCCAGCAGCTTGGTGACAGCTCTGTACTCCTACAATGAGCAGTTCTTC
CASSLVTALYSYNEQFF
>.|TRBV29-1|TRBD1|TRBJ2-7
TGCAGCGCCGACCCGGGACAGGGTTACGAGCAGTACTTC
CSADPGQGYEQYF
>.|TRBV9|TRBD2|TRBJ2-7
TGTGCCAGCAGCGTAGGGATAGCGGGGGGGCTGTACGAGCAGTACTTC
CASSVGIAGGLYEQYF
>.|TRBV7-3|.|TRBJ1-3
TGTGCCAGCAGCCCCCGGGGGTTCTTGGCTGGAAACACCATATATTTT
CASSPRGFLAGNTIYF
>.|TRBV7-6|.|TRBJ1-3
TGTGCCAGCAGCGCGGGACTGGGCTCTGGAAACACCATATATTTT
CASSAGLGSGNTIYF
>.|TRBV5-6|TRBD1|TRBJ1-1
TGTGCCAGCAGCCCGGGACAGGGGTTAGCTTTCTTT
CASSPGQGLAFF
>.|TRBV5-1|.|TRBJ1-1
TGCGCCAGCAGCTTGGTTCGGTCGGGGACTGAAGCTTTCTTT
CASSLVRSGTEAFF